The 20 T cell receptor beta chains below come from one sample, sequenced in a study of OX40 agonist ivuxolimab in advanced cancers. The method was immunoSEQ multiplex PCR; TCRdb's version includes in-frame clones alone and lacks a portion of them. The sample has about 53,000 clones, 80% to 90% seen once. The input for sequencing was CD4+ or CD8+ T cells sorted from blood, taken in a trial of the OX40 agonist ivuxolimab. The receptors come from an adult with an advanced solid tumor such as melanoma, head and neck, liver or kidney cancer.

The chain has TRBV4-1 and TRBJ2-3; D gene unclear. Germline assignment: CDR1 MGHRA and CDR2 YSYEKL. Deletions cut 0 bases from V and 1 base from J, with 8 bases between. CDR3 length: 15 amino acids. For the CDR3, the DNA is TGCGCCAGCAGCCAAGATAGACCGGGCACAGATACGCAGTATTTT. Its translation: CASSQDRPGTDTQYF.

CDR3 sequence reads: CASSQGAWHETQYF. As DNA, the CDR3 is TGTGCCAGCAGTCAGGGGGCATGGCATGAGACCCAGTACTTC. The V gene is TRBV6-1, the J gene TRBJ2-5; TRBD1 matches at 8 bases. The CDR3 runs 14 residues. CDR1 is MNHNS, CDR2 SASEGT, per germline. V shed 5 bases, J shed 5 bases, and the junction held 7 bases outside the gene matches.

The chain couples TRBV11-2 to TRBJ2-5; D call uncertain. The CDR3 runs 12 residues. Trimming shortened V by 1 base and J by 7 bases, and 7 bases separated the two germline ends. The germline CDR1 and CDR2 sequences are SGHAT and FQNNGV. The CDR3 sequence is CASSLGQVTQYF. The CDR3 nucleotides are TGTGCCAGCAGCTTAGGGCAGGTGACCCAGTACTTC.

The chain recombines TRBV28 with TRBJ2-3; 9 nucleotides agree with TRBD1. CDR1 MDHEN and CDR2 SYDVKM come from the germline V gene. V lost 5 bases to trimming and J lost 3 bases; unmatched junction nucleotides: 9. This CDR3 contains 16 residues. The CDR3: CASSPQPGQGTDTQYF. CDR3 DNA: TGTGCCAGCAGTCCGCAACCGGGACAGGGAACAGATACGCAGTATTTT.

In nucleotides, the CDR3 is TGTGCCAGCAGAACTTGGACAGGGGAGCGGCAGCCCCAGCATTTT. Its translation is CASRTWTGERQPQHF. This chain connects TRBV28 to TRBJ1-5; 9 nucleotides match TRBD1. Trimming took 6 bases from V and 7 from J; bases not matched to a gene: 10. CDR3 size: 15 residues. Per the germline V gene, CDR1 is MDHEN and CDR2 is SYDVKM. The full variable domain, with the rest looked up from reference TRBV28 and TRBJ1-5, is DVKVTQSSRYLVKRTGEKVFLECVQDMDHENMFWYRQDPGLGLRLIYFSYDVKMKEKGDIPEGYSVSREKKERFSLILESASTNQTSMYLCASRTWTGERQPQHFGDGTRLSIL.

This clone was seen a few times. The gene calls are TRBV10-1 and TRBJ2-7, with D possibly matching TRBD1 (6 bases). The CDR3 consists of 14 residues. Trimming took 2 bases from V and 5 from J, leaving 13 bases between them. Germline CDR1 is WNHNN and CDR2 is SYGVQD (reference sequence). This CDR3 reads CASSEVVRGHEQYF. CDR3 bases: TGCGCCAGCAGTGAGGTGGTCAGGGGACACGAGCAGTACTTC.

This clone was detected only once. CDR3 in amino acids: CASSDSGGLNQPQHF. The DNA of the CDR3 is TGTGCCAGCAGTGATTCAGGGGGGCTAAATCAGCCCCAGCATTTT. The chain carries TRBV2 and TRBJ1-5, with 7 bases identical to TRBD1. Germline CDR1 SNHLY, CDR2 FYNNEI. Losses at the gene ends were 3 bases for V and 4 bases for J; bases not matched to a gene: 6. The CDR3 runs 15 residues.

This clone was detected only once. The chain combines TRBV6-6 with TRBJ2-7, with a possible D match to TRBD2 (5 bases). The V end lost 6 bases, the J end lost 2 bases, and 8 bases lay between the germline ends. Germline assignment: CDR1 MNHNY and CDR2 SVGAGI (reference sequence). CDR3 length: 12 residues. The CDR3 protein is CASRSGTYEQYF. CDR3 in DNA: TGTGCCAGCAGATCCGGGACCTACGAGCAGTACTTC.

The DNA for the CDR3 is TGTGCCAGTAGGCCTACTAGCGGGGCCTCCTACGAGCAGTACTTC. This codes for CASRPTSGASYEQYF. The chain has TRBV19 and TRBJ2-7; 10 positions agree with TRBD2. Trimming at V came to 6 bases and at J to 0 bases, leaving 5 bases not matched to a gene. The CDR3 length is 15 residues. From germline, CDR1 is LNHDA and CDR2 SQIVND (reference sequence).

Here the CDR3 DNA reads TGTGCCAGCAGCTCCGACAGGGGCGATGGCTACACCTTC. Amino acid sequence: CASSSDRGDGYTF. V gene TRBV7-9 combines with J gene TRBJ1-2; 8 bases line up with TRBD1. This CDR3 has 13 residues. Germline V lookup: CDR1 SEHNR, CDR2 FQNEAQ (reference sequence). V shed 4 bases and J 6 bases; nucleotides not matched to a gene: 4.

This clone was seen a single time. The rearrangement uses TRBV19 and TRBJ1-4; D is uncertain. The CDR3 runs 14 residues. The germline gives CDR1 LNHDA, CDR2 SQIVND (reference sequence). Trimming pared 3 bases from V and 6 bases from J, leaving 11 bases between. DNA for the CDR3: TGTGCCAGTAGTATTGGGAGGGAACATGAAAAACTGTTTTTT. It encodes CASSIGREHEKLFF.

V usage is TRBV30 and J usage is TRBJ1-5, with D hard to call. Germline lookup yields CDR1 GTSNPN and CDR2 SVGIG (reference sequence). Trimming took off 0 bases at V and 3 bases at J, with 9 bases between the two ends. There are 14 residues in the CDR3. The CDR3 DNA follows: TGTGCCTGGAGTGTGCGCAGTAACAATCAGCCCCAGCATTTT. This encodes CAWSVRSNNQPQHF.

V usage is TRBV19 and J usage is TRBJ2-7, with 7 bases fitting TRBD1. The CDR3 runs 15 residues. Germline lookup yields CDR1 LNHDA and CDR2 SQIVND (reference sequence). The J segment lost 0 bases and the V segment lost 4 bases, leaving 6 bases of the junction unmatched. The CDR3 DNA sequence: TGTGCCAGTAGTAAAACAGGGGCCTTCTCCTACGAGCAGTACTTC. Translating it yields CASSKTGAFSYEQYF. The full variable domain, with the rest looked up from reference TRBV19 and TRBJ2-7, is DGGITQSPKYLFRKEGQNVTLSCEQNLNHDAMYWYRQDPGQGLRLIYYSQIVNDFQKGDIAEGYSVSREKKESFPLTVTSAQKNPTAFYLCASSKTGAFSYEQYFGPGTRLTVT.

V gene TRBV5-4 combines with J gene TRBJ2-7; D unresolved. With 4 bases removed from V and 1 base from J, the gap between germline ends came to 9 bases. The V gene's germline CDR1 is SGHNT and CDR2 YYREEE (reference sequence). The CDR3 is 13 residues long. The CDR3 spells CASSISHSYEQYF. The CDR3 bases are TGTGCCAGCAGCATCTCACATTCCTACGAGCAGTACTTC.

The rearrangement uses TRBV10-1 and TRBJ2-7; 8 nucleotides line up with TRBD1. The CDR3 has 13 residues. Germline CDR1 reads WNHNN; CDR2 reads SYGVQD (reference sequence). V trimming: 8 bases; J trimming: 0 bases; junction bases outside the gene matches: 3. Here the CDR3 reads CASGTGPSYEQYF. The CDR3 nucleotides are TGCGCCAGCGGGACAGGACCCTCCTACGAGCAGTACTTC.

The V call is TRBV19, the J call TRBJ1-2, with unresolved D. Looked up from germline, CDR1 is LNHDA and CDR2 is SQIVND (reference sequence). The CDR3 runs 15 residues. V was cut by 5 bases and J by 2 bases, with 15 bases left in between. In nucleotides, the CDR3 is TGTGCCAGTAGTGCCTCTAATGGACGGAACTATGGCTACACCTTC. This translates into CASSASNGRNYGYTF.

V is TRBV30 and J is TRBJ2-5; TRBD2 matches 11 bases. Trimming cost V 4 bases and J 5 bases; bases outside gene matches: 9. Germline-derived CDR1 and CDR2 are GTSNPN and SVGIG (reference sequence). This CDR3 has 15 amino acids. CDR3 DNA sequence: TGTGCCTGGAAAAAACTAGCGGGAGTATATGAGACCCAGTACTTC. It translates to CAWKKLAGVYETQYF.

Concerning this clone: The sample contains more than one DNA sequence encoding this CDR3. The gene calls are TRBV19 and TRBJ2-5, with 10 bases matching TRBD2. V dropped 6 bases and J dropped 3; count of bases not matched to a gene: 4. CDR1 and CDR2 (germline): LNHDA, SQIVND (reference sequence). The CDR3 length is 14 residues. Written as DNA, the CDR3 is TGTGCCAGTAGCACTAGCGGGGTCGAAGAGACCCAGTACTTC. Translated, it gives CASSTSGVEETQYF.

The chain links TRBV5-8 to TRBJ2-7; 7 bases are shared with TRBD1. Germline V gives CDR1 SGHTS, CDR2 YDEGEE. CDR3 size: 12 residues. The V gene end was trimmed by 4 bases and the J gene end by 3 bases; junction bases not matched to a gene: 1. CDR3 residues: CASSRDSYEQYF. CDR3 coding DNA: TGTGCCAGCAGCCGGGACAGCTACGAGCAGTACTTC.

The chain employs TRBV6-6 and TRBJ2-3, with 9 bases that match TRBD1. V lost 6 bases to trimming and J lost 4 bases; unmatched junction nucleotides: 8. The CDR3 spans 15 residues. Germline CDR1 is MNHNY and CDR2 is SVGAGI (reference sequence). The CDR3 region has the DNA TGTGCCAGCAGGCAATCCGGGACAGGGCCAGATACGCAGTATTTT. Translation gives CASRQSGTGPDTQYF.